The 3 T cell receptor beta chains below all came from one sample that was sequenced in a study of blood T cell repertoires in COVID-19. The table came from immunoSEQ multiplex PCR; TCRdb's copy has only in-frame clones and leaves some out. The sample holds 150,000 to 200,000 clones, around 91% seen once. Sequenced input: peripheral blood. Receptors originate from a man aged 50 to 59 with acute or convalescent COVID-19.

This chain connects TRBV5-1 to TRBJ1-2; D perhaps matches TRBD1 (5 bases). Trimming removed 0 bases from V and 1 base from J, with 13 bases in between. Germline V lookup: CDR1 SGHRS, CDR2 YFSETQ. CDR3 length equals 16 residues. CDR3 sequence: CASSLGLGAGNYGYTF. CDR3 DNA: TGCGCCAGCAGCTTGGGGTTAGGGGCCGGTAACTATGGCTACACCTTC.

The chain has TRBV6-5 and TRBJ2-7, with 8 bases identical to TRBD1. This CDR3 is built from 13 residues. Germline V gives CDR1 MNHEY, CDR2 SVGAGI. V trimming: 6 bases; J trimming: 2 bases; junction bases outside the gene matches: 3. Here the CDR3 reads CASRDRETYEQYF. CDR3 nucleotides: TGTGCCAGCAGGGACAGGGAAACCTACGAGCAGTACTTC.

This chain joins TRBV9 and TRBJ1-3; D uncertain. CDR3 size: 15 residues. The V gene's germline CDR1 is SGDLS and CDR2 YYNGEE. Trimming took 3 bases from V and 2 from J, leaving 12 bases between them. In nucleotides, the CDR3 is TGTGCCAGCAGCGGCGTTCCCTTCCCTGGAAACACCATATATTTT. Its protein product is CASSGVPFPGNTIYF.